Below, one T cell receptor beta chain is given with its context. This sample was included in a study of blood T cell repertoires in COVID-19. Profiling relied on immunoSEQ multiplex PCR, and the TCRdb table lists in-frame clones only, not all of them. The sample records about 400,000 clones, 70% to 90% being singletons. CDR3 length equals 16 residues. Germline V gene lookup returns CDR1 KGHSH and CDR2 LQKENI. The V and J ends lost 4 bases and 4 bases, in that order; junction bases with no gene match: 10. The chain recombines TRBV18 with TRBJ2-3, with 8 bases lining up with TRBD2. Sequencing used peripheral blood. This sequence originates from a young woman with active or convalescent COVID-19. The CDR3 DNA reads TGTGCCAGCTCACTTCCCGCGGGGGGCCTGGCAGATACGCAGTATTTT. This translates into CASSLPAGGLADTQYF.